A single sample is the source of the 5 T cell receptor beta chains below, sequenced in a study of cytomegalovirus exposure and HLA in healthy donors. Primers: 60 Vbeta forward and 13 Jbeta reverse. TCRdb keeps only in-frame clones here, not all; method: immunoSEQ multiplex PCR. The sample yields roughly 200,000 clones, 70% to 90% seen once. The sequencing input was PBMCs. These receptors all come from a woman aged 45-59 years in good health and CMV-seronegative.

V usage is TRBV7-2 and J usage is TRBJ1-3; no reliable D call. The CDR3 is made up of 15 amino acids. V was trimmed by 3 bases and J by 0 bases, leaving 9 bases between them. Per the germline V gene, CDR1 is SGHTA and CDR2 is FQGNSA. The CDR3 DNA is TGTGCCAGCAGCTTTGACTGGAGCTCTGGAAACACCATATATTTT. Its protein is CASSFDWSSGNTIYF.

This clone appeared a few times. The gene calls are TRBV7-6 and TRBJ2-3, with 10 bases identical to TRBD1. Germline assignment: CDR1 SGHVS and CDR2 FNYEAQ. J gave up 0 bases and V 5 bases, and 8 bases lay outside the gene matches. This CDR3 is 17 amino acids long. CDR3 in amino acids: CASSQRTGGYSTDTQYF. CDR3 DNA sequence: TGTGCCAGCAGCCAAAGGACAGGGGGGTATAGCACAGATACGCAGTATTTT.

The chain uses TRBV27 and TRBJ1-1; D may be TRBD1 (5 bases). The length of the CDR3 is 15 residues. Looked up from germline, CDR1 is MNHEY and CDR2 is SMNVEV (reference sequence). The germline V and J ends were trimmed by 9 bases and 3 bases, with 20 bases remaining between them. CDR3 sequence: CARLMGQGRYTEAFF. CDR3 sequence (DNA): TGTGCCAGATTGATGGGGCAGGGCAGGTACACTGAAGCTTTCTTT.

V gene TRBV7-9 combines with J gene TRBJ2-1, with 8 nucleotides matching TRBD2. Germline V gene lookup returns CDR1 SEHNR and CDR2 FQNEAQ (reference sequence). J gave up 0 bases and V 6 bases, and 7 bases lay outside the gene matches. CDR3 length: 16 residues. CDR3 region: CASSFAGTSSYNEQFF. DNA of the CDR3: TGTGCCAGCAGTTTCGCCGGGACTAGCTCCTACAATGAGCAGTTCTTC.

This clone was picked up one time. An end of the junction does not agree with germline; a read error may underlie this. The genes are TRBV30 and TRBJ2-3; D ambiguous. The CDR3 sequence is 11 residues long. The germline CDR1 and CDR2 sequences are GTSNPN and SVGIG (reference sequence). CDR3 in amino acids: CAWSTPGAGGF. CDR3 bases: TGTGCCTGGAGTACCCCCGGAGCCGGCGGTTTT.